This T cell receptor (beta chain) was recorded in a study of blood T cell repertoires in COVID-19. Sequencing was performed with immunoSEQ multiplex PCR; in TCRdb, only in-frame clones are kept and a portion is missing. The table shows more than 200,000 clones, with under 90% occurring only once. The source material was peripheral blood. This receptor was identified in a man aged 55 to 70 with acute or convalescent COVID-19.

CDR3: CASSLITGTGRGETQYF. The DNA of the CDR3 is TGCGCCAGCAGCTTGATAACCGGGACAGGGAGAGGGGAGACCCAGTACTTC. V and J are TRBV5-1 and TRBJ2-5, with TRBD1 matching over 9 bases. Germline-derived CDR1 and CDR2 are SGHRS and YFSETQ. Unmatched junction bases numbered 12, after V lost 1 base and J lost 5 bases. The CDR3 is 17 amino acids.